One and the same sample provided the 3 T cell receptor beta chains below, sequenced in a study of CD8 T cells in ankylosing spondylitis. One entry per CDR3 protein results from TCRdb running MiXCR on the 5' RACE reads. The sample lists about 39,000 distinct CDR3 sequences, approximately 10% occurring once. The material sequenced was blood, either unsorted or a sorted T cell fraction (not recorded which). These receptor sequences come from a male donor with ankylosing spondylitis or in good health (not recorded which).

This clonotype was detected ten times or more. The CDR3 loop reads CASSPNSGTGVSEQYF. The CDR3 nucleotides are TGTGCCAGCAGCCCTAATTCCGGGACAGGGGTCTCCGAGCAGTACTTC. V is TRBV9 and J is TRBJ2-7; 10 positions agree with TRBD1. This CDR3 contains 16 residues. The germline CDR1 and CDR2 sequences are SGDLS and YYNGEE. After removal of 4 bases from V and 6 bases from J, the junction contained 13 bases not matched to a gene.

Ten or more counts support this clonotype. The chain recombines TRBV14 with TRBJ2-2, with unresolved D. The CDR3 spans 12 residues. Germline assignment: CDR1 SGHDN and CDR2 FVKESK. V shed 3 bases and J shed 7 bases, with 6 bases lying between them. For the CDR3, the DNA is TGTGCCAGCAGCCAGGCCGTCGGGGAGCTGTTTTTT. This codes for CASSQAVGELFF. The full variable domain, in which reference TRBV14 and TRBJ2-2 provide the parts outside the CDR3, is EAGVTQFPSHSVIEKGQTVTLRCDPISGHDNLYWYRRVMGKEIKFLLHFVKESKQDESGMPNNRFLAERTGGTYSTLKVQPAELEDSGVYFCASSQAVGELFFGEGSRLTVL.

The CDR3 region is CASVTLARDRSNFTGNTIYF. CDR3 sequence (DNA): TGTGCCAGCGTTACGCTCGCCCGGGACAGGTCCAATTTTACTGGAAACACCATATATTTT. The rearrangement links TRBV6-2 or TRBV6-3 to TRBJ1-3, with 8 positions matching TRBD1. Germline CDR1 is MNHEY and CDR2 is SVGEGT. Losses at the gene ends were 8 bases for V and 2 bases for J; bases not matched to a gene: 23. The CDR3 consists of 20 residues.